This TCR beta chain emerged from a study of cytomegalovirus exposure and HLA in healthy donors. This clone was detected once. V lost 1 base and J lost 9, with 13 bases in between. The CDR3 has 14 amino acids. Per germline, CDR1 SGHTA and CDR2 FQGNSA. Primers: 60 Vbeta forward and 13 Jbeta reverse. Sequenced by immunoSEQ multiplex PCR; TCRdb stores in-frame clones only, minus some. The sample has some 120,000 clones, around 77% seen once. Sequenced sample: PBMCs. This clonotype originated in a man aged 50 to 60 in good health and CMV-seronegative. This sequence joins TRBV7-2 and TRBJ2-1; weak D call: TRBD2 (6 bases). The CDR3 DNA reads TGTGCCAGCAGCTTAGGGACTACCCTCGTTGAGCAGTTCTTC. Translated: CASSLGTTLVEQFF. The full variable domain, with the rest looked up from reference TRBV7-2 and TRBJ2-1, is GAGVSQSPSNKVTEKGKDVELRCDPISGHTALYWYRQSLGQGLEFLIYFQGNSAPDKSGLPSDRFSAERTGGSVSTLTIQRTQQEDSAVYLCASSLGTTLVEQFFGPGTRLTVL.